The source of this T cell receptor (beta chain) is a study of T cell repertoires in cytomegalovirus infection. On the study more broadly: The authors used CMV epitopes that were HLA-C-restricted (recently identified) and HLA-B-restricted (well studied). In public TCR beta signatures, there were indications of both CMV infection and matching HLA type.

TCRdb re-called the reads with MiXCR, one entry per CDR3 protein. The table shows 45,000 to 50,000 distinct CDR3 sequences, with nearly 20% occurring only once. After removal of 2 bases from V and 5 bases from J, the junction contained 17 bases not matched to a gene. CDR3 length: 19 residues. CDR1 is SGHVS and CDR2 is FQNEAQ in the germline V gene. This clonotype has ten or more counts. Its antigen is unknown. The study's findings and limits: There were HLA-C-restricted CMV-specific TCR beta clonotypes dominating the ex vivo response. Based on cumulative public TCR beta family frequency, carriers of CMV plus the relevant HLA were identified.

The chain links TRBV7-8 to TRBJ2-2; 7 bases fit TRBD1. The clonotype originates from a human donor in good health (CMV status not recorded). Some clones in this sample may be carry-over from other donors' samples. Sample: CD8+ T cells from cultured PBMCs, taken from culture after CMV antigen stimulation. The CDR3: CASSLLRDSVNYGTGELFF. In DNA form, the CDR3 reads TGTGCCAGCAGCTTACTGAGGGACAGTGTAAATTATGGGACCGGGGAGCTGTTTTTT.